These T cell receptor beta chains were read from a single sample in a study of beta chain features in type 1 diabetes. Sequencing used immunoSEQ multiplex PCR; TCRdb keeps in-frame clones, though not all of them. The sample contains approximately 730,000 clones, around an eighth of which appear only once. The sample taken for sequencing was naive CD4+ T cells from blood. These receptors all come from a young man with type 1 diabetes. CDR3s include the opening cysteine and the closing phenylalanine or tryptophan. Each record gives: CDR3 protein, CDR3 DNA, V gene, J gene, D gene, clone size. A D gene is named only where the DNA matches it firmly. Size is omitted from some rows. Given values are once, few, many or a class for expanded clones.

cdr3_aa: CASSPGGRGYTF
cdr3_nt: TGTGCCAGCAGTCCCGGCGGGCGAGGCTACACCTTC
v_call: TRBV27
j_call: TRBJ1-2
d_call: -
clone_size: few

cdr3_aa: CASSFAYEQYF
cdr3_nt: TGTGCCAGTAGTTTCGCCTACGAGCAGTACTTC
v_call: TRBV19
j_call: TRBJ2-7
d_call: -
clone_size: few

cdr3_aa: CASYTGHRSYNEQFF
cdr3_nt: TGCGCCAGCTATACGGGACACCGCTCCTACAATGAGCAGTTCTTC
v_call: TRBV5-1
j_call: TRBJ2-1
d_call: -
clone_size: few

cdr3_aa: CAWSPGHSYNEQFF
cdr3_nt: TGTGCCTGGAGTCCCGGACACTCCTACAATGAGCAGTTCTTC
v_call: TRBV30
j_call: TRBJ2-1
d_call: -
clone_size: -

cdr3_aa: CASTRDRVVDGYTF
cdr3_nt: TGCGCCAGCACCCGGGACAGGGTCGTTGATGGCTACACCTTC
v_call: TRBV5-1
j_call: TRBJ1-2
d_call: TRBD1
clone_size: -

cdr3_aa: CASSLGQGNSGANVLTF
cdr3_nt: TGTGCCAGCAGCCTGGGACAGGGTAACTCTGGGGCCAACGTCCTGACTTTC
v_call: TRBV11-2
j_call: TRBJ2-6
d_call: TRBD1
clone_size: -

cdr3_aa: CASRPPGPDRGYTF
cdr3_nt: TGTGCCAGCAGACCTCCGGGGCCCGATCGAGGCTACACCTTC
v_call: TRBV28
j_call: TRBJ1-2
d_call: -
clone_size: once

cdr3_aa: CASSPRQAAGYGYTF
cdr3_nt: TGTGCCAGCAGCCCGAGACAGGCCGCGGGCTATGGCTACACCTTC
v_call: TRBV5-4
j_call: TRBJ1-2
d_call: -
clone_size: few

cdr3_aa: CASSDAAGTQYF
cdr3_nt: TGTGCCAGCAGTGACGCGGCGGGGACCCAGTACTTC
v_call: TRBV6-4
j_call: TRBJ2-5
d_call: -
clone_size: -

cdr3_aa: CSVTPQDNYEQYF
cdr3_nt: TGCAGCGTTACACCCCAGGACAACTACGAGCAGTACTTC
v_call: TRBV29-1
j_call: TRBJ2-7
d_call: -
clone_size: -

cdr3_aa: CAWSLSQGASLSNQPQHF
cdr3_nt: TGTGCCTGGAGTCTCTCACAGGGGGCCAGTCTTAGCAATCAGCCCCAGCATTTT
v_call: TRBV30
j_call: TRBJ1-5
d_call: TRBD1
clone_size: few

cdr3_aa: CASSVLLAGASTDTQYF
cdr3_nt: TGTGCCAGCAGCGTACTTCTAGCGGGGGCCAGCACAGATACGCAGTATTTT
v_call: TRBV9
j_call: TRBJ2-3
d_call: TRBD2
clone_size: few

cdr3_aa: CASNGFMNTEAFF
cdr3_nt: TGTGCCAGCAATGGTTTCATGAACACTGAAGCTTTCTTT
v_call: TRBV6-5
j_call: TRBJ1-1
d_call: -
clone_size: -

cdr3_aa: CATSRPFFRGNIDEQYF
cdr3_nt: TGTGCCACCAGCAGACCGTTTTTTCGGGGGAATATCGACGAGCAGTACTTC
v_call: TRBV15
j_call: TRBJ2-7
d_call: -
clone_size: -

cdr3_aa: CASSIQGGPYEQYF
cdr3_nt: TGTGCCAGTAGTATCCAGGGCGGCCCCTACGAGCAGTACTTC
v_call: TRBV19
j_call: TRBJ2-7
d_call: -
clone_size: few